This T cell receptor (beta chain) is from a study of response to subunit inactivated influenza vaccine. Each CDR3 protein is one row after TCRdb ran MiXCR on the RT-PCR reads. This sample yields roughly 460,000 distinct CDR3 sequences, of which roughly 9.8% are seen a single time; approximately 12% belongs to the top ten. The source of this sequence is a man aged 50 to 60 who received an inactivated influenza vaccine. The material was PBMCs from blood, obtained 40 to 50 days after vaccination.

CDR3 in DNA: TGCAGTGCTAAAGGACTAGCGGGATCGGGAGAGCAGTACTTC. This gives the protein CSAKGLAGSGEQYF. V usage is TRBV20-1 and J usage is TRBJ2-7; 12 positions match TRBD2. Germline lookup yields CDR1 DFQATT and CDR2 SNEGSKA (reference sequence). Losses at the gene ends were 4 bases for V and 7 bases for J; bases not matched to a gene: 8. The CDR3 contains 14 residues.